The following is a T cell receptor beta chain sequence with its context. This clonotype was detected ten times or more. Its recognized antigen is unknown. No much larger clone exists at a distance of one base, and base qualities are not known. V is pared back by 0 bases and J by 1 base, with 7 bases lying between the germline termini. The cysteine opens and the phenylalanine closes a CDR3 of 14 amino acids. Only the CDR3 DNA stays, 42 bases, in frame from base 1. Per the germline V gene, SGHRS is the CDR1 and YFSETQ is the CDR2. The data belong to a study of neurological immune-mediated disorders (dated by TCRdb to about 2019). With regard to the full study: Among the 35 or so multiple sclerosis patients, relapsing-remitting MS was present in roughly 30 and secondary progressive MS was present in 3. Using UMI-based sequencing, the study compared peripheral blood TCR-beta repertoires from patients with HTLV-I-associated myelopathy (HAM/TSP), patients with multiple sclerosis, and healthy controls. The 85 to 110 TCR-beta libraries included longitudinal samples, technical triplicates and paired sorted CD4+ and CD8+ T-cell subsets alongside PBMC samples. The cohort comprised around 70 subjects: 14 HAM/TSP patients, 34 multiple sclerosis patients and about 20 healthy controls. The investigation overall reported the following: In a phylogenetic analysis, the repertoires of 18 out of 34 MS patients fell into a single cluster of related CDR3 sequences, pointing to a possible signature at the repertoire level. No identical CDR3 amino acid sequences were shared among expanded clones across subjects, suggesting private TCR-beta repertoires in all groups. TCR clonal expansion was greatest in HAM/TSP patients and smallest in MS patients, who ranked below even healthy controls. The MS cluster showed no association with clinical or MRI features, and the authors stated that larger cohorts are needed.

cDNA was synthesized by template-switch 5'RACE using a primer with a 10-nucleotide random unique molecular identifier that tagged each TCR transcript. Over 160 million TCR-beta sequences, covering 15-18 subjects, were produced in each sequencing run. The RNeasy kit was used for extraction of total RNA. The KAPA Real-time Library Amplification kit was used to amplify TCR-beta VDJ regions with primers for the TCR constant region and the 5'RACE anchor. A first PCR added sample indexes and Illumina adaptors, and a second PCR then raised library yield. After purification with Ampure beads, the TCR product of roughly 650 bp was size-selected on a 2% E-gel SizeSelection system. Before pooling, library quality was checked on a Bioanalyzer, concentration was measured with Qubit, and libraries were quantified with the Kapa Library Quantification kit. An Illumina HiSeq 2500 was used to sequence the libraries paired-end at 2 x 150 bp. To increase sequence diversity, 25-30% phiX was spiked into each library pool. From the authors' description of their analysis: The quality-filtered reads were processed with the UMI-based MiGEC pipeline, whose error correction step removed more than 75% of the raw TCR sequences. VDJ genes were aligned to IMGT germline references, and each clonotype was defined by a unique CDR3 amino acid sequence together with V-J genes. VDJtools evaluated clonal expansion, Shannon diversity and CDR3 relatedness (CalcPairwiseDistances, ClusterSamples); CLCbio workbench built phylogenetic trees. Clones with at least 8 unique UMIs were defined as expanded, with this threshold being based on coefficient-of-variation modelling across technical triplicates. Through fastp at Q25 and MiXCR, TCRdb rebuilt clones from the public reads, retaining in-frame beta chains. Merged by CDR3 protein, the rows form single entries marked with the most common genes and DNA. None of the V and J calls come from the authors' own analysis; TCRdb made them. In all, the sample holds about 48,000 distinct CDR3 sequences, and about 2% of those were seen once. The ten largest clonotypes hold 2.2% of the sample.

For unsorted PBMC libraries, 2 million PBMCs were used after storage in RNAlater at -80 degrees C until RNA extraction. Multiple sclerosis patients were enrolled in a US clinical protocol under which disease progression was evaluated by magnetic resonance imaging. Peripheral blood was subjected to Ficoll-Hypaque density gradient centrifugation to isolate PBMCs, which were then cryopreserved in liquid nitrogen. The TCR comes from a woman aged 40 to 50 with multiple sclerosis. Sequenced input: PBMCs. This chain joins TRBV5-1 to TRBJ1-1, with the D gene not confidently named. The sequenced DNA is TGCGCCAGCAGCTTGGATGGCGGGAACACTGAAGCTTTCTTT. This yields the protein CASSLDGGNTEAFF.